The rows below give T cell receptor beta chains drawn from one sample of a study of blood T cell repertoires in COVID-19. Data came from immunoSEQ multiplex PCR; TCRdb stores just in-frame clones and leaves some out. The sample contains 100,000 to 150,000 clones, approximately 92% of which appear only once. Source material: peripheral blood. Every receptor here comes from a man between 65 and 85 years old with active or convalescent COVID-19. Both conserved end residues are part of each CDR3. Fields, in order: J gene, D gene, V gene, CDR3 DNA, CDR3 protein. A D gene is named only where the DNA matches it firmly.

TRBJ1-3,.,TRBV7-6,TGTGCCAGCAGCTTAGCGCTTGGGACCCAGGGGAACACCATATATTTT,CASSLALGTQGNTIYF
TRBJ2-2,TRBD1,TRBV19,TGTGCCAGTAGTATCACAGGGGGGTACACCGGGGAGCTGTTTTTT,CASSITGGYTGELFF
TRBJ1-3,.,TRBV3-1/TRBV3-2,TGTGCCAGCAGCCAAGTGTTAGTCGGAAACACCATATATTTT,CASSQVLVGNTIYF
TRBJ2-1,TRBD2,TRBV10-1,TGCGCCAGCAGCCCAACTCTAGCGGGCATCGGCAATGAGCAGTTCTTC,CASSPTLAGIGNEQFF
TRBJ1-4,TRBD1,TRBV5-8,TGTGCCAGCAGCTTACTTGGGACAGGGCCCGCTGAGCTGTTTTTT,CASSLLGTGPAELFF
TRBJ2-5,TRBD1,TRBV3-1/TRBV3-2,TGTGCCAGCAGCCCCATACAGGGGGGTGGAGAGACCCAGTACTTC,CASSPIQGGGETQYF
TRBJ2-3,TRBD1,TRBV19,TGTGCCAGTAGTAGGACAGGGCACACAGATACGCAGTATTTT,CASSRTGHTDTQYF
TRBJ2-2,TRBD1,TRBV5-6,TGTGCCAGCAGCACCTATGACAGGGTGGAGAACGAGGAGCTGTTTTTT,CASSTYDRVENEELFF
TRBJ1-6,TRBD1,TRBV27,TGTGCCAGCAGTTTATCGACTCGGACAGGGGGCAGTTGGTCACCCCTCCACTTT,CASSLSTRTGGSWSPLHF
TRBJ2-5,.,TRBV28,TGTGCCAGCAGTTTAGGACTATACCAAGAGACCCAGTACTTC,CASSLGLYQETQYF
TRBJ2-7,TRBD2,TRBV29-1,TGCAGCGTTGAAGCGGGAGGGCCCCCTGGCGAGCAGTACTTC,CSVEAGGPPGEQYF
TRBJ1-2,TRBD1,TRBV27,TGTGCCAGCAGTCCCGCGACAGGGAATAATGGCTACACCTTC,CASSPATGNNGYTF
TRBJ2-3,.,TRBV5-5,TGTGCCAGCAGCCCTGCGTCCAGCACAGATACGCAGTATTTT,CASSPASSTDTQYF
TRBJ2-7,.,TRBV10-2,TGCGCCAGCAGGGACAGAGCCTACGAGCAGTACTTC,CASRDRAYEQYF